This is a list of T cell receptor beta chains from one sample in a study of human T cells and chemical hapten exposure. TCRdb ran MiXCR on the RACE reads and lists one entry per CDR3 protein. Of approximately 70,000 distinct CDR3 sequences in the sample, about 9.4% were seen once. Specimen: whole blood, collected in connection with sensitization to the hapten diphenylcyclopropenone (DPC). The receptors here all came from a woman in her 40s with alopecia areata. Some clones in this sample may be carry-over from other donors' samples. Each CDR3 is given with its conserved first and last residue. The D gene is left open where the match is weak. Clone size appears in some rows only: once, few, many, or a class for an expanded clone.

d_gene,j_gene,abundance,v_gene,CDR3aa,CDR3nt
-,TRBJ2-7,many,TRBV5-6,CASSSGDSSYEQYF,TGTGCCAGCAGCTCCGGGGACTCGTCCTACGAGCAGTACTTC
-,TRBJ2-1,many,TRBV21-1,CASLIFPLPGGGMNEQFF,TGTGCCAGCTTAATATTTCCCCTCCCGGGGGGAGGTATGAATGAGCAGTTCTTC
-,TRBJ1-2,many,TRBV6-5,CASSYSRQEINYGYTF,TGTGCCAGCAGTTACTCGAGACAGGAAATAAACTATGGCTACACCTTC
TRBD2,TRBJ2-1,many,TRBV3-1,CASSLTSGESSYNEQFF,TGTGCCAGCAGCCTGACTAGCGGGGAGAGCTCCTACAATGAGCAGTTCTTC
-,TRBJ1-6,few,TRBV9,CASSEAGDSPLHF,TGTGCCAGCAGCGAGGCGGGGGATTCACCCCTCCACTTT
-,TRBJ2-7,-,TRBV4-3,CASSQDRQESIKYEQYF,TGCGCCAGCAGCCAAGATCGTCAGGAATCGATAAAGTACGAGCAGTACTTC
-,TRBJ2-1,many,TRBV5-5,CASSLGAYNEQFF,TGTGCCAGCAGCTTGGGGGCATACAATGAGCAGTTCTTC
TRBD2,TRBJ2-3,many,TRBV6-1,CASSVSGGAGTDTQYF,TGTGCCAGCAGTGTTAGCGGGGGGGCCGGCACAGATACGCAGTATTTT
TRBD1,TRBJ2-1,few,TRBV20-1,CSARRSGQTYNEQFF,TGCAGTGCTAGACGCTCGGGACAGACGTACAATGAGCAGTTCTTC
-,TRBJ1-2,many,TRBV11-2,CASSQKGFYGYTF,TGTGCCAGCAGCCAGAAGGGGTTTTATGGCTACACCTTC
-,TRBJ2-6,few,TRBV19,CASILLDTRLSGANVLTF,TGTGCCAGTATTCTCCTGGACACAAGGCTCTCTGGGGCCAACGTCCTGACTTTC
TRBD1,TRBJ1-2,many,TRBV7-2,CASSPRTGGVKDYGYTF,TGTGCCAGCAGCCCCAGGACAGGGGGCGTTAAGGACTATGGCTACACCTTC
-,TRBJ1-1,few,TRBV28,CASIRGGVAEAFF,TGTGCCAGCATCCGTGGCGGGGTGGCTGAAGCTTTCTTT
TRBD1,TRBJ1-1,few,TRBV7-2,CASSLGGTGAMNTEAFF,TGTGCCAGCAGCCTGGGTGGAACAGGGGCTATGAACACTGAAGCTTTCTTT
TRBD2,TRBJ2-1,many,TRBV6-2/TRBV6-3,CASSYNPRGVSFF,TGTGCCAGCAGTTACAATCCCCGGGGGGTCTCTTTCTTC
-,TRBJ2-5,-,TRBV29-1,CSVEDPVTQYF,TGCAGCGTTGAAGACCCCGTGACCCAGTACTTC
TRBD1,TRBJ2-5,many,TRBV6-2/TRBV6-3,CASSYSWTGDSIVQETQYF,TGTGCCAGCAGTTACTCGTGGACAGGGGACAGTATAGTCCAAGAGACCCAGTACTTC
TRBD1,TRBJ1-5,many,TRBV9,CASSDGQVSQPQHF,TGTGCCAGCAGCGACGGACAGGTTTCTCAGCCCCAGCATTTT
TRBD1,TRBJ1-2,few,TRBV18,CASSPTTRQGAAGYTF,TGTGCCAGCTCACCTACCACGCGGCAGGGGGCAGCTGGCTACACCTTC
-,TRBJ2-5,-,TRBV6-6,CASSSPLGQGQETQYF,TGTGCCAGCAGTTCGCCCCTAGGGCAGGGACAAGAGACCCAGTACTTC
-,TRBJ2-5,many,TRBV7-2,CASSLVALSETQYF,TGTGCCAGCAGCTTAGTGGCCCTCTCGGAGACCCAGTACTTC
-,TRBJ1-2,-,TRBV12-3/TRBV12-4,CASLSGPTVDWGGYTF,TGTGCCAGCCTCTCCGGGCCGACAGTGGACTGGGGAGGCTACACCTTC
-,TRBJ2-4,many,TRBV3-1,CASSHTAKNIQYF,TGTGCCAGCAGCCACACGGCCAAAAACATTCAGTACTTC
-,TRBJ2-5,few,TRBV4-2,CASSQEIEGQETQYF,TGTGCCAGCAGCCAAGAAATAGAGGGCCAAGAGACCCAGTACTTC
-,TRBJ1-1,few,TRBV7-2,CASSLETDTEAFF,TGTGCCAGCAGCTTAGAGACGGACACTGAAGCTTTCTTT
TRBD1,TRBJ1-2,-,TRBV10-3,CAVSGRDRGYGYTF,TGTGCCGTCAGTGGCCGGGACAGGGGCTATGGCTACACCTTC
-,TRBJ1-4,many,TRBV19,CASFGEKLFF,TGTGCCAGTTTCGGGGAAAAACTGTTTTTT
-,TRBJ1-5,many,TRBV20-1,CSAREGRYLNQPQHF,TGCAGTGCTAGAGAGGGCAGGTACCTAAATCAGCCCCAGCATTTT